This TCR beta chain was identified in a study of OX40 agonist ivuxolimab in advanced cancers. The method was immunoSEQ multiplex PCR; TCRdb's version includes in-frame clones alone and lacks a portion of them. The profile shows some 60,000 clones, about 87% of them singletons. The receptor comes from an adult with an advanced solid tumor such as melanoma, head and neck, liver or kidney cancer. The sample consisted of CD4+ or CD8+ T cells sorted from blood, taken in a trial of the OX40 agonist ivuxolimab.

For the CDR3, the DNA is TGTGCCAGCAGTTTACCAGGGGCTCGATCCACTGAAGCTTTCTTT. It is translated as CASSLPGARSTEAFF. The chain employs TRBV6-5 and TRBJ1-1, with D maybe TRBD1 (6 bases). V was pared by 4 bases and J by 4 bases, with 16 bases between. The CDR3 extends over 15 amino acids. Per the germline V gene, CDR1 is MNHEY and CDR2 is SVGAGI.